This entry lists 6 T cell receptor beta chains sequenced from one sample in a study of blood T cell repertoires in COVID-19. Profiled with immunoSEQ multiplex PCR; TCRdb holds only in-frame clones, not every one. This table holds just over 150,000 clones, 75% to 90% found once. Material for sequencing was peripheral blood. The receptors were gathered from a middle-aged woman with acute or convalescent COVID-19.

The rearrangement joins TRBV6-2 or TRBV6-3 to TRBJ2-5; the match to TRBD2 covers 8 bases. The CDR3 length is 15 residues. Germline loops: CDR1 MNHEY, CDR2 SVGEGT. V trimming: 4 bases; J trimming: 2 bases; junction bases outside the gene matches: 6. In DNA, the CDR3 is TGTGCCAGCAGTTGGGGTAGCGGGGATCAAGAGACCCAGTACTTC. Translation: CASSWGSGDQETQYF.

The V and J genes are TRBV24-1 and TRBJ1-1; 9 positions match TRBD1. The CDR3 covers 13 residues. CDR1 KGHDR and CDR2 SFDVKD come from the germline V gene. With 4 bases clipped from V and 10 bases from J, the junction kept 6 bases outside the gene matches. CDR3 amino acids: CATSEPGTGRAFF. Written as DNA, the CDR3 is TGTGCCACCAGTGAACCCGGGACAGGGAGAGCTTTCTTT.

The V and J genes are TRBV7-2 and TRBJ2-7, with TRBD1 identical over 9 bases. Germline V gene sequence: CDR1 SGHTA, CDR2 FQGNSA. Losses at the gene ends were 5 bases for V and 3 bases for J; bases not matched to a gene: 14. This CDR3 comprises 17 residues. CDR3 loop: CASSTGPSTGGSYEQYF. CDR3 nucleotide sequence: TGTGCCAGCAGCACTGGACCTAGCACAGGGGGCAGCTACGAGCAGTACTTC. The entire variable domain, with the rest obtained from reference TRBV7-2 and TRBJ2-7, is as follows: GAGVSQSPSNKVTEKGKDVELRCDPISGHTALYWYRQSLGQGLEFLIYFQGNSAPDKSGLPSDRFSAERTGGSVSTLTIQRTQQEDSAVYLCASSTGPSTGGSYEQYFGPGTRLTVT.

This chain links TRBV15 with TRBJ2-1, with 9 bases that match TRBD1. Germline trimming cut 1 base from V and 4 bases from J; bases unmatched to any gene: 2. Germline CDR1 and CDR2: LNHNV and YYDKDF (reference sequence). The CDR3 runs to 15 residues. The CDR3 DNA reads as TGTGCCACCAGCAGAGGGGACAGGGCATACAATGAGCAGTTCTTC. Translation: CATSRGDRAYNEQFF.

V gene TRBV6-5 combines with J gene TRBJ2-1, with a possible D match to TRBD1 (6 bases). CDR1 is MNHEY, CDR2 SVGAGI, per germline. The ends were cut back, 4 bases at V and 5 bases at J, with 18 bases in the middle. The CDR3 runs to 16 residues. The CDR3 sequence: CASSSHGGPLNNEQFF. CDR3 nucleotide sequence: TGTGCCAGCAGTTCCCATGGGGGCCCCCTTAACAATGAGCAGTTCTTC.

The chain employs TRBV28 and TRBJ1-4; 11 bases match TRBD1. J lost 8 bases, V lost 7 bases, and 9 bases had no gene match. Germline CDR1 reads MDHEN; CDR2 reads SYDVKM. This CDR3 has 15 residues. CDR3 nucleotides: TGTGCCAGCACCTTAAGGAGGACAGGGGGCGAAAAACTGTTTTTT. Protein sequence: CASTLRRTGGEKLFF. The variable domain in full, completed from reference TRBV28 and TRBJ1-4, reads DVKVTQSSRYLVKRTGEKVFLECVQDMDHENMFWYRQDPGLGLRLIYFSYDVKMKEKGDIPEGYSVSREKKERFSLILESASTNQTSMYLCASTLRRTGGEKLFFGSGTQLSVL.